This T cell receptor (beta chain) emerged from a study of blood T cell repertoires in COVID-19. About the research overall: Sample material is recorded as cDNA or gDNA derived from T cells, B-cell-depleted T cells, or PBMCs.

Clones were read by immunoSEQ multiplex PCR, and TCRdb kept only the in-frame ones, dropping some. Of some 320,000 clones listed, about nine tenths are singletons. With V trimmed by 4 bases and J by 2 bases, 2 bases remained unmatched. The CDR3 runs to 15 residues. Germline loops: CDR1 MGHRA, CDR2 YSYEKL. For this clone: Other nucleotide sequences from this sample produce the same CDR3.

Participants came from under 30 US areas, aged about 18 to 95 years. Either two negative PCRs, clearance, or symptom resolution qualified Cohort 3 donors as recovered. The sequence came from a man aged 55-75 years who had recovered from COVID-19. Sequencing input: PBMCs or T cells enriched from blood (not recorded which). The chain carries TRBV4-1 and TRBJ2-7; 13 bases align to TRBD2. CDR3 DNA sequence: TGCGCCAGCAGCCGAGGGACTAGCGGGGCCTACGAGCAGTACTTC. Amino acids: CASSRGTSGAYEQYF.